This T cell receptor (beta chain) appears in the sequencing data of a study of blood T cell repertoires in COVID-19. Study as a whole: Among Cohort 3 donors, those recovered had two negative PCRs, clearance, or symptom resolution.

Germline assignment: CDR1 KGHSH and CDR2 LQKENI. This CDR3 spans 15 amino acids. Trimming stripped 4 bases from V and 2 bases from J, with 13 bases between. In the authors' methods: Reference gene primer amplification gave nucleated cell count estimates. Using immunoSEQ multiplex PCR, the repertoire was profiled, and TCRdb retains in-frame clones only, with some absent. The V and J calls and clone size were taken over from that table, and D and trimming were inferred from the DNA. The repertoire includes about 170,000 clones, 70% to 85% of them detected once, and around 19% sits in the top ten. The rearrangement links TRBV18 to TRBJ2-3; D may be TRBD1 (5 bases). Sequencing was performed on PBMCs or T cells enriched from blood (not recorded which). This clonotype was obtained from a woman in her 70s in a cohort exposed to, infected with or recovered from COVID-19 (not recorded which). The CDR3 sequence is CASSLTDSHTDTQYF. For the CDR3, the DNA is TGTGCCAGCTCACTAACCGACAGCCACACAGATACGCAGTATTTT.